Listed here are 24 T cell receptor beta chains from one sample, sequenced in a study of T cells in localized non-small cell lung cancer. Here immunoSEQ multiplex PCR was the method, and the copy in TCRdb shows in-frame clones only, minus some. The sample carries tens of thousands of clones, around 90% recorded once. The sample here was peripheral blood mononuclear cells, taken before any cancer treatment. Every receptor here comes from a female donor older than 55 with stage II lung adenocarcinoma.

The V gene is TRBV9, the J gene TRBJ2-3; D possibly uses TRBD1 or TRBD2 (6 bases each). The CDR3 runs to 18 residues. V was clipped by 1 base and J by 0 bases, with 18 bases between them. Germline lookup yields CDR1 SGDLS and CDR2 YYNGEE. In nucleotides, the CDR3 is TGTGCCAGCAGCGTACGAGGAAGGGGGGACTTTAGCACAGATACGCAGTATTTT. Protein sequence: CASSVRGRGDFSTDTQYF.

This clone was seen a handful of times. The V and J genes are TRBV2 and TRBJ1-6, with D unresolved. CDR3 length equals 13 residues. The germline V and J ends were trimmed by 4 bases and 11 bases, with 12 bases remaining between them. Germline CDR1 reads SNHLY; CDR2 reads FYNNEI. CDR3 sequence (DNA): TGTGCCAGCAGTGGGTCACCTTATGCACCCCTCCACTTT. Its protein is CASSGSPYAPLHF.

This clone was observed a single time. CDR3 bases: TGTGCCTGTGCGACAGTGAACACTGAAGCTTTCTTT. It specifies CACATVNTEAFF. The chain carries TRBV30 and TRBJ1-1, with D perhaps matching TRBD1 (5 bases). Between the trimmed V and J ends, which lost 6 bases and 0 bases, there was a span of 8 bases. The CDR3 is 12 amino acids. Germline CDR1 reads GTSNPN; CDR2 reads SVGIG (reference sequence).

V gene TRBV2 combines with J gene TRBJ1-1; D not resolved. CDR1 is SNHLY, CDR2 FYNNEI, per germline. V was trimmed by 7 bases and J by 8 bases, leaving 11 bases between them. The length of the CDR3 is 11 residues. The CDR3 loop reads CASKAEIEAFF. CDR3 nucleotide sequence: TGTGCCAGCAAGGCGGAAATCGAAGCTTTCTTT.

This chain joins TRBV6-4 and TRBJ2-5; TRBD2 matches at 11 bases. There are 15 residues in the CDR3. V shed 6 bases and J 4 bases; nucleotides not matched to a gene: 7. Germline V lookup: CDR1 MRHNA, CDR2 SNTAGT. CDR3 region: CASSATSGSLETQYF. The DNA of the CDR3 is TGTGCCAGCAGCGCTACTAGCGGGAGTCTAGAGACCCAGTACTTC.

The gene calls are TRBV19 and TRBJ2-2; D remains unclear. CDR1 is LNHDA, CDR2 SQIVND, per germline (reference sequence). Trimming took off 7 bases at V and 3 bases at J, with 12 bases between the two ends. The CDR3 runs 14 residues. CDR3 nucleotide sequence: TGTGCCAGTAAAGGACCCCCGGACACCGGGGAGCTGTTTTTT. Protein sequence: CASKGPPDTGELFF.

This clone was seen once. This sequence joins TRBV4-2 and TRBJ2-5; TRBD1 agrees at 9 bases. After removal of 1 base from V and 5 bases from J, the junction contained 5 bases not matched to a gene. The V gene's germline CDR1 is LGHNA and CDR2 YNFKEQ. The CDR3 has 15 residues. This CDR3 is CASSQAQGAGETQYF. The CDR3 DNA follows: TGTGCCAGCAGCCAAGCACAGGGGGCAGGGGAGACCCAGTACTTC.

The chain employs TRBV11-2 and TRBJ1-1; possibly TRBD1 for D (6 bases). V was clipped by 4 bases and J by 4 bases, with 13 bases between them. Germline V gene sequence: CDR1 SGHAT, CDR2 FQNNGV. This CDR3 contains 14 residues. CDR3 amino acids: CASSSTGTGTEAFF. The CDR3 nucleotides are TGTGCCAGCAGCTCCACAGGGACGGGCACTGAAGCTTTCTTT.

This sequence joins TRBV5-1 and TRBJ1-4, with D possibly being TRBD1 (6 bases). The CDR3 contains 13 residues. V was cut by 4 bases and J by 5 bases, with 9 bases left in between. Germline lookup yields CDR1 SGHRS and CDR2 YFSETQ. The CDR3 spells CASSLGQNEKLFF. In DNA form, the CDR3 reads TGCGCCAGCAGCCTGGGACAAAATGAAAAACTGTTTTTT.

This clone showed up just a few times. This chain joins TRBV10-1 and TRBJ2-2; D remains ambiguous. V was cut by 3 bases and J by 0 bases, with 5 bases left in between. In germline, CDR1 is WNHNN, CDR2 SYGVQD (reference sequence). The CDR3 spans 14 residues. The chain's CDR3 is CASSDRSNTGELFF. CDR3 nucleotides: TGCGCCAGCAGTGATCGGTCGAACACCGGGGAGCTGTTTTTT.

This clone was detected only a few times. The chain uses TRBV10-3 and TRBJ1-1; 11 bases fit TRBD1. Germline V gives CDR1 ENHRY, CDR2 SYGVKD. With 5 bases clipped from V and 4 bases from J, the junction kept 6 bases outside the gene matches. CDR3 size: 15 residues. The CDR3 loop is CAISTPGQGVTEAFF. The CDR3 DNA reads TGTGCCATCAGTACTCCGGGACAGGGGGTCACTGAAGCTTTCTTT.

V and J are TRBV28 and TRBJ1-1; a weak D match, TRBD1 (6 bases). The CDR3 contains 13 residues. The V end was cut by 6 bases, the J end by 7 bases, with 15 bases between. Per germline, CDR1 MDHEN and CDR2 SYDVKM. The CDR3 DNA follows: TGTGCCAGCAGCACAAACAGACAGGTTGAAGCTTTCTTT. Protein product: CASSTNRQVEAFF. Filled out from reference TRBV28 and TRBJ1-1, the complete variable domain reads DVKVTQSSRYLVKRTGEKVFLECVQDMDHENMFWYRQDPGLGLRLIYFSYDVKMKEKGDIPEGYSVSREKKERFSLILESASTNQTSMYLCASSTNRQVEAFFGQGTRLTVV.

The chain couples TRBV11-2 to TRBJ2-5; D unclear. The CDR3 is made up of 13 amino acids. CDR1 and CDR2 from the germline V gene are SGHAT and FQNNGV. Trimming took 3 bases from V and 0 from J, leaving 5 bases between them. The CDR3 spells CASSFRDQETQYF. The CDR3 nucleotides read TGTGCCAGCAGCTTCCGGGACCAAGAGACCCAGTACTTC.

Here the CDR3 reads CASSIGREQPQHF. CDR3 DNA: TGTGCCAGTAGTATCGGACGGGAGCAGCCCCAGCATTTT. The chain employs TRBV19 and TRBJ1-5; D is undetermined. The CDR3 contains 13 residues. CDR1 is LNHDA, CDR2 SQIVND, per germline (reference sequence). Trimming cost V 3 bases and J 7 bases, with 10 bases left between them.

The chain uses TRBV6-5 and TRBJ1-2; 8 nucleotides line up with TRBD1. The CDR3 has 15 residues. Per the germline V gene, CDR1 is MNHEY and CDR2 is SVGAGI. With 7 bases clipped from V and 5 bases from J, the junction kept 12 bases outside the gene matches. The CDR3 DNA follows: TGTGCCAGCAAATCGGACAGGGACACCTCTTATGGCTACACCTTC. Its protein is CASKSDRDTSYGYTF.

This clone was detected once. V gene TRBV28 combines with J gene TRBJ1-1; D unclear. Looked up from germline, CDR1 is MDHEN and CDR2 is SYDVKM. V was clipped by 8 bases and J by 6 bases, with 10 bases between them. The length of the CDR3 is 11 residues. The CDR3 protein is CASRFYAEAFF. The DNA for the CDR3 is TGTGCCAGCCGCTTCTACGCTGAAGCTTTCTTT.

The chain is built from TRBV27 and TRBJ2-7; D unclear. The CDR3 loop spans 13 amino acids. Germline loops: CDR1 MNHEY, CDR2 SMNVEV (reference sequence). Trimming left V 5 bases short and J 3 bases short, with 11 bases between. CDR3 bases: TGTGCCAGCAGTCCCTCAAGTCTCTACGAGCAGTACTTC. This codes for CASSPSSLYEQYF.

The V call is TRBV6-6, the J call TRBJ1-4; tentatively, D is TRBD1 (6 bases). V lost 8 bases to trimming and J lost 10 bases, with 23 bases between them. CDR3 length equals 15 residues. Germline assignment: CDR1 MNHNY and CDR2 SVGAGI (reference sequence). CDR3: CASGTPLGAGVKLFF. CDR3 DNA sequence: TGTGCCAGCGGCACCCCCCTGGGGGCCGGGGTAAAACTGTTTTTT.

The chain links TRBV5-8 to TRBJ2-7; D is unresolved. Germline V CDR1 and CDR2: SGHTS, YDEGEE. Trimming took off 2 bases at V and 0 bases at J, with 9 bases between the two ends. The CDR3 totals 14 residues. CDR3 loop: CASSLGFSSYEQYF. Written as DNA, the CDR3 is TGTGCCAGCAGCTTAGGGTTTAGCTCCTACGAGCAGTACTTC.

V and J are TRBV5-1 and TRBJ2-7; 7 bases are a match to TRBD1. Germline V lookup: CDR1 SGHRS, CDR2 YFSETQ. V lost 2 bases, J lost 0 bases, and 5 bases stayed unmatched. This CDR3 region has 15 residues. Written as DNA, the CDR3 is TGCGCCAGCAGCTTTACAGGGGCTCCCTCCTACGAGCAGTACTTC. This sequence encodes CASSFTGAPSYEQYF.

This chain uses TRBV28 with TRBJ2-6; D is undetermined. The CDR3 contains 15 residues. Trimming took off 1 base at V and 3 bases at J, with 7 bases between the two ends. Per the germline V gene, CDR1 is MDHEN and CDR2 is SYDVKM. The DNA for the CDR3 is TGTGCCAGCAGTTTATCGAAGGTTGGGGCCAACGTCCTGACTTTC. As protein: CASSLSKVGANVLTF.

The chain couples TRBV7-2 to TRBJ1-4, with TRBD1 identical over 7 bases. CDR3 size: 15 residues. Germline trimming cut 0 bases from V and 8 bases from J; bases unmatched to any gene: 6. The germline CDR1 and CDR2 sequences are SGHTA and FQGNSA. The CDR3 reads CASSLAGTAEEKLFF. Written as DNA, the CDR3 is TGTGCCAGCAGCTTAGCCGGGACAGCAGAGGAAAAACTGTTTTTT.

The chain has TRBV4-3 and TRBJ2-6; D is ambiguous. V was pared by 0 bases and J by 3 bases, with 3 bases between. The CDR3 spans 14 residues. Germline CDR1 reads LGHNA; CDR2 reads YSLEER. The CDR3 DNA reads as TGCGCCAGCAGCCAAGATGGTGGGGCCAACGTCCTGACTTTC. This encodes CASSQDGGANVLTF.

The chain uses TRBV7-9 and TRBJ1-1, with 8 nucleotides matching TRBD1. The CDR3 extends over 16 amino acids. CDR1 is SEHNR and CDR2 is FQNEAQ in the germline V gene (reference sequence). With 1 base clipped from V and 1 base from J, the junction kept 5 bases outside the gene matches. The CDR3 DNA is TGTGCCAGCAGCTTAGGGGGGACAGGCCAGAACACTGAAGCTTTCTTT. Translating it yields CASSLGGTGQNTEAFF.